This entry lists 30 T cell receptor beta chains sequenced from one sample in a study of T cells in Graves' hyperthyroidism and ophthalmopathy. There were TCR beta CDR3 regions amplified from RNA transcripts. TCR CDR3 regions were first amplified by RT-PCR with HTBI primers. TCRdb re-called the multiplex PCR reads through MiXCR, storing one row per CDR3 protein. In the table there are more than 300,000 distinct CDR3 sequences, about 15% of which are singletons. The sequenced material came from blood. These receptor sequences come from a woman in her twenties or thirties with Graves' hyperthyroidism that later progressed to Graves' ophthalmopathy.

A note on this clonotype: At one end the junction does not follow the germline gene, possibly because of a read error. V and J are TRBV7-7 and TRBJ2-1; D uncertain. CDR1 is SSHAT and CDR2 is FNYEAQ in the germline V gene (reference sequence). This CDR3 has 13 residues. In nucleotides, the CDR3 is TGTGCTAGCAGCTTAGTGATCGACGCTGAGCAGTTCTTC. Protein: CASSLVIDAEQFF. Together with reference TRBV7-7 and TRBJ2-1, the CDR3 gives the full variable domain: GAGVSQSPRYKVTKRGQDVTLRCDPISSHATLYWYQQALGQGPEFLTYFNYEAQPDKSGLPSDRFSAERPEGSISTLTIQRTEQRDSAMYRCASSLVIDAEQFFGPGTRLTVL.

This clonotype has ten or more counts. The CDR3 spells CAWSVLGRDTGELFF. CDR3 nucleotides: TGTGCCTGGAGTGTACTGGGACGGGACACCGGGGAGCTGTTTTTT. The V and J genes are TRBV30 and TRBJ2-2, with D perhaps matching TRBD1 or TRBD2 (5 bases each). In germline, CDR1 is GTSNPN, CDR2 SVGIG (reference sequence). The V end was cut by 0 bases, the J end by 3 bases, with 11 bases between. The CDR3 is 15 residues long. The variable domain in full, completed from reference TRBV30 and TRBJ2-2, reads SQTIHQWPATLVQPVGSPLSLECTVEGTSNPNLYWYRQAAGRGLQLLFYSVGIGQISSEVPQNLSASRPQDRQFILSSKKLLLSDSGFYLCAWSVLGRDTGELFFGEGSRLTVL.

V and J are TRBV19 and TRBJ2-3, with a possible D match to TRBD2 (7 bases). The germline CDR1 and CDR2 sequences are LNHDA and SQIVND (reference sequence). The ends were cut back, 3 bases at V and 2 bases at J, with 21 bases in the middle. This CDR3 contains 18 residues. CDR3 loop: CASSMSPGGGGLTDTQYF. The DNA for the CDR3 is TGTGCCAGTAGTATGTCCCCTGGCGGCGGGGGCCTCACAGATACGCAGTATTTT.

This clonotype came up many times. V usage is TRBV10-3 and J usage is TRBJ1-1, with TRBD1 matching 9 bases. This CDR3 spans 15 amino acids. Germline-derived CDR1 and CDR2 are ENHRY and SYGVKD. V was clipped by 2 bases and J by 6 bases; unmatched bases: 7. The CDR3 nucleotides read TGTGCCATCAGTGAGCCGGACAGGGGCGGGGCTGAAGCTTTCTTT. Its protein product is CAISEPDRGGAEAFF.

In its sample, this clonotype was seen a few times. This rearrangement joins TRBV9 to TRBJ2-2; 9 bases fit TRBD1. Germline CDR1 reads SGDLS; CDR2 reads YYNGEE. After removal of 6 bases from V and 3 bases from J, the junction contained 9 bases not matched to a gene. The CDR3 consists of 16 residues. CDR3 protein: CASTKTGTGHTGELFF. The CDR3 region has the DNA TGTGCCAGCACCAAAACCGGGACAGGGCACACCGGGGAGCTGTTTTTT.

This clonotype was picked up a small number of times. CDR3 sequence: CSARGAPLDRRKMNTEAFF. The CDR3 nucleotides are TGCAGTGCTAGAGGGGCCCCGTTGGACAGGCGCAAAATGAACACTGAAGCTTTCTTT. V and J are TRBV20-1 and TRBJ1-1; TRBD1 aligns across 7 bases. Germline V gene data show CDR1 as DFQATT and CDR2 as SNEGSKA (reference sequence). This CDR3 contains 19 residues. After removal of 1 base from V and 0 bases from J, the junction contained 17 bases not matched to a gene.

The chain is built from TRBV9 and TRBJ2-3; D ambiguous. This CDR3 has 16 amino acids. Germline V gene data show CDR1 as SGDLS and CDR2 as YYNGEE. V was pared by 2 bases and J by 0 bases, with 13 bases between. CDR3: CASSVGLATSTDTQYF. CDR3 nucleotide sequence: TGTGCCAGCAGCGTGGGCTTAGCAACTAGCACAGATACGCAGTATTTT.

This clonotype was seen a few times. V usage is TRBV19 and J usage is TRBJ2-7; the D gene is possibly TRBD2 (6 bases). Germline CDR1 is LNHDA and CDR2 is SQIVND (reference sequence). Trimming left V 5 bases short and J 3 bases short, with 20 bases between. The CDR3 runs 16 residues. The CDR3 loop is CASSLAFGLSNYEQYF. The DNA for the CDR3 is TGTGCCAGTAGTCTAGCGTTCGGGCTTAGTAACTACGAGCAGTACTTC. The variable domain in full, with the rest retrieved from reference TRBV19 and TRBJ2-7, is DGGITQSPKYLFRKEGQNVTLSCEQNLNHDAMYWYRQDPGQGLRLIYYSQIVNDFQKGDIAEGYSVSREKKESFPLTVTSAQKNPTAFYLCASSLAFGLSNYEQYFGPGTRLTVT.

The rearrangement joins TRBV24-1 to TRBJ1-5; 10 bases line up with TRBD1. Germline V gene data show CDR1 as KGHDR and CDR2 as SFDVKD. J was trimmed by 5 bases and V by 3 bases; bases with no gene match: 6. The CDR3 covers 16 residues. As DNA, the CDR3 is TGTGCCACCAGTGATCCGACCGGGACAGGGGATCAGCCCCAGCATTTT. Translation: CATSDPTGTGDQPQHF.

CDR3 in amino acids: CATLLAGTSNEQFF. The CDR3 DNA reads as TGTGCCACCCTACTAGCGGGGACCTCTAATGAGCAGTTCTTC. The rearrangement joins TRBV27 to TRBJ2-1, with 10 nucleotides matching TRBD2. This CDR3 is 14 amino acids long. Trimming removed 10 bases from V and 7 bases from J; junction bases left unmatched: 10. Germline-derived CDR1 and CDR2 are MNHEY and SMNVEV (reference sequence).

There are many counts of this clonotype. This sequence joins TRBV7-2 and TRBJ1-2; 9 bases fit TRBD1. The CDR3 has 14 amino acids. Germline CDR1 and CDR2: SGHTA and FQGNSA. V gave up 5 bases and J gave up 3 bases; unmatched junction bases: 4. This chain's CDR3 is CASSITGGDYGYTF. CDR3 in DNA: TGTGCCAGCAGCATAACAGGGGGCGACTATGGCTACACCTTC.

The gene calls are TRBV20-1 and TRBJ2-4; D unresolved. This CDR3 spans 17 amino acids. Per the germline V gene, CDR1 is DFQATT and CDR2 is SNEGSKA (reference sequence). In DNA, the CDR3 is TGCACTCGACACCCCGTCGAGGTCCCTATAGCCAAAAACATTCAGTACTTC. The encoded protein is CTRHPVEVPIAKNIQYF.

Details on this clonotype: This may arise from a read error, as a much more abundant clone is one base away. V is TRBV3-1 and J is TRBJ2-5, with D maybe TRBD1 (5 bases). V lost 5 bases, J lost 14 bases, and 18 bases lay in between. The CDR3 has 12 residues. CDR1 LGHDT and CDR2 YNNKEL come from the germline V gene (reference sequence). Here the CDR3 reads CASSENSGASYF. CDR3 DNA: TGTGCCAGCAGCGAGAACTCTGGGGCCTCATACTTC.

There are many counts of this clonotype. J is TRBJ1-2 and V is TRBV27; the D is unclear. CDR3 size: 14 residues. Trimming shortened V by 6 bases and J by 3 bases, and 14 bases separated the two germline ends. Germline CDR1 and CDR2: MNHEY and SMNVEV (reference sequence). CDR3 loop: CASRSAASHYGYTF. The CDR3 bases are TGTGCCAGCAGATCGGCGGCTTCACACTATGGCTACACCTTC.

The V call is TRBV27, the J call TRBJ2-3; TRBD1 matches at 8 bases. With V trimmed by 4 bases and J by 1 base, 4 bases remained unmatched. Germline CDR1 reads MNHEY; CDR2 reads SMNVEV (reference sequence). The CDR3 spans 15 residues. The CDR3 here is CASSYRGTGTDTQYF. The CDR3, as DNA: TGTGCCAGCAGTTACAGGGGGACGGGCACAGATACGCAGTATTTT.

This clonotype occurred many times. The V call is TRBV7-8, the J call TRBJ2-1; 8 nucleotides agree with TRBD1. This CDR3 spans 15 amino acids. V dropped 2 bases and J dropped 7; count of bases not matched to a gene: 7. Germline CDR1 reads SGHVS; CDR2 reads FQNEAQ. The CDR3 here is CASSLNRDRSNEQFF. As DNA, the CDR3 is TGTGCCAGCAGCTTAAACCGGGACAGGTCAAATGAGCAGTTCTTC.

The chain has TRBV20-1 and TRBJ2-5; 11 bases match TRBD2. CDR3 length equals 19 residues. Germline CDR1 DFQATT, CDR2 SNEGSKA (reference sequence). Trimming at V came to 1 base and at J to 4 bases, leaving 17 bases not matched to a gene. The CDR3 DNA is TGCAGTGCTAGAGTGCTAGCGGGGGGTAATGTGCCAATCCGAGAGACCCAGTACTTC. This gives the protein CSARVLAGGNVPIRETQYF.

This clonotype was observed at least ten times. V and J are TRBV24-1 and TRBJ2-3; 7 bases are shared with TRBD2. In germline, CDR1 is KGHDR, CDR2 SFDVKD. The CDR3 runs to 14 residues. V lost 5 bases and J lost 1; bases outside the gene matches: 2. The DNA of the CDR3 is TGTGCCACCAGTGGCGGGAGCGGCACAGATACGCAGTATTTT. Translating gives CATSGGSGTDTQYF.

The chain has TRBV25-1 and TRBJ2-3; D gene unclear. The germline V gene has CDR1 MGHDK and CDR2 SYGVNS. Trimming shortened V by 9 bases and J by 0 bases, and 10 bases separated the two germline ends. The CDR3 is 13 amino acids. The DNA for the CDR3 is TGTGCCAGTGACGACTTTAGCACAGATACGCAGTATTTT. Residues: CASDDFSTDTQYF.

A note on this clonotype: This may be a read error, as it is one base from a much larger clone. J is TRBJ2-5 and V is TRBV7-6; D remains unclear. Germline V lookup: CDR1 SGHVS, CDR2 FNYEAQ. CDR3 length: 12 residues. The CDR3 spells CASSQFQETQNF. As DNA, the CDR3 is TGTGCCAGCAGCCAGTTTCAAGAGACCCAGAACTTC.

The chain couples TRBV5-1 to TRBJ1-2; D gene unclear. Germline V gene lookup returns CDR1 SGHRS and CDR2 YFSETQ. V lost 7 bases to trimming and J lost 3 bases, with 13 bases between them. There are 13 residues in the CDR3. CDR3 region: CASRLGFDYGYTF. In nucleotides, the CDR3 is TGCGCCAGCCGCCTAGGGTTTGACTATGGCTACACCTTC.

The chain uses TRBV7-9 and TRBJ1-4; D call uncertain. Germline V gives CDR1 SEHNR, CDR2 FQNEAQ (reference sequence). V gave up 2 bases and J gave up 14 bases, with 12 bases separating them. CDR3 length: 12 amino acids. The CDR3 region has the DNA TGTGCCAGCAGCTTAATGGGGAGTAGCCTGTTTTTT. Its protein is CASSLMGSSLFF.

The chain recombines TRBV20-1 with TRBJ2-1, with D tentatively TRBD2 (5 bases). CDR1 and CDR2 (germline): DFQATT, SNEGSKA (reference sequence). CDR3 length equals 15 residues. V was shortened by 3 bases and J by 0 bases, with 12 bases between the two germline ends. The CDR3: CSASGGIRSYNEQFF. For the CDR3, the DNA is TGCAGTGCTAGTGGAGGCATCCGCTCCTACAATGAGCAGTTCTTC.

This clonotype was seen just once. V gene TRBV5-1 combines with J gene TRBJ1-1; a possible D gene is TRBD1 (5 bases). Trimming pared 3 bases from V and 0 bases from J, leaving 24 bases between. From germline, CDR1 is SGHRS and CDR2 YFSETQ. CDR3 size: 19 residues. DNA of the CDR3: TGCGCCAGCAGCTGGGCCCTAGGGGCAGTGGGCCATATGAACACTGAAGCTTTCTTT. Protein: CASSWALGAVGHMNTEAFF. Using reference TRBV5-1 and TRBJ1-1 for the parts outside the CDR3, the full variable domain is KAGVTQTPRYLIKTRGQQVTLSCSPISGHRSVSWYQQTPGQGLQFLFEYFSETQRNKGNFPGRFSGRQFSNSRSEMNVSTLELGDSALYLCASSWALGAVGHMNTEAFFGQGTRLTVV.

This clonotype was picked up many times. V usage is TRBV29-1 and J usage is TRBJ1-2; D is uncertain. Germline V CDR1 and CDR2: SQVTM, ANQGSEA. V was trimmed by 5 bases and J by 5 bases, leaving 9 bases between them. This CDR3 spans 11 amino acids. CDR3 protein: CSVRRDYGYTF. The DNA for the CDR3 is TGCAGCGTTCGGCGGGATTATGGCTACACCTTC.

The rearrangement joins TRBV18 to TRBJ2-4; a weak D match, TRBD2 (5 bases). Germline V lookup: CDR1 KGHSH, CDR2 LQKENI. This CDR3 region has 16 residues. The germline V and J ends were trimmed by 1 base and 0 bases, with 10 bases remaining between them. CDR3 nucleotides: TGTGCCAGCTCACCACTTGCGGGCCTAGCCAAAAACATTCAGTACTTC. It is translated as CASSPLAGLAKNIQYF.

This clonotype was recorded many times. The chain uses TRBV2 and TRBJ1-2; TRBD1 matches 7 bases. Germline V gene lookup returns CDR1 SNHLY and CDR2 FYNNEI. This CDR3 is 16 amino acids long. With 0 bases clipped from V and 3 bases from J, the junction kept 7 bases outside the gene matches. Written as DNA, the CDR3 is TGTGCCAGCAGTGAAGCGCCACCTACAGGGGACTATGGCTACACCTTC. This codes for CASSEAPPTGDYGYTF.

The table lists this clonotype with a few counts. CDR3 sequence: CASSPRTSGTQYF. In DNA, the CDR3 is TGTGCCAGCAGCCCCCGGACTAGCGGTACGCAGTATTTT. The chain recombines TRBV5-8 with TRBJ2-3, with 10 positions matching TRBD2. The CDR3 has 13 amino acids. V trimming: 4 bases; J trimming: 8 bases; junction bases outside the gene matches: 4. Per germline, CDR1 SGHTS and CDR2 YDEGEE.

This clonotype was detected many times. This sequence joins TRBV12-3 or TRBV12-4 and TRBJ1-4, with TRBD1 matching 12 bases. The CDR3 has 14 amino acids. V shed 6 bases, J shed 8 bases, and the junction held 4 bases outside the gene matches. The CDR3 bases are TGTGCCAGCAGCGCCGGGACAGGGGGCGAAAAACTGTTTTTT. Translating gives CASSAGTGGEKLFF.

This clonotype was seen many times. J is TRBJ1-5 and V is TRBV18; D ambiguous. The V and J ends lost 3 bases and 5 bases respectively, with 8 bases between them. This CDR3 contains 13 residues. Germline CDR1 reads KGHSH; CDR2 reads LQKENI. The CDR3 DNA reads TGTGCCAGCTCACCTGGGCAAGATCAGCCCCAGCATTTT. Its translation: CASSPGQDQPQHF.